This TCR beta chain was found in a study of beta chain features in type 1 diabetes. Study-wide findings and caveats: The VDJ junctions of type 1 diabetes patients carried fewer insertions and more deletions.

Expressed TCRB transcripts were sequenced after all isolated RNA was converted to cDNA. Clones were read by immunoSEQ multiplex PCR, and TCRdb kept only the in-frame ones, dropping some. The sample has 200,000 to 300,000 clones, around 65% seen once; the top ten hold around 0.05%. This clone was recorded only once. Its antigen is not identified. The germline gives CDR1 LGHNA, CDR2 YSLEER. The CDR3 length is 15 residues. V gave up 0 bases and J gave up 2 bases, with 11 bases separating them. This receptor was taken from a man aged 25-45 years in good health. The chain joins TRBV4-3 to TRBJ2-7; D is ambiguous. What was sequenced was naive CD4+ T cells from blood. This CDR3 reads CASSQDRRGTYEQYF. The DNA of the CDR3 is TGCGCCAGCAGCCAAGATCGGCGAGGAACCTACGAGCAGTACTTC.